The 27 T cell receptor beta chains presented below share a single source sample, sequenced in a study of T cells after yellow fever vaccination. TCRdb reprocessed the 5' RACE reads with MiXCR, giving one entry per CDR3 protein. Among roughly 6,100 distinct CDR3 sequences, 6.5% were seen once, and the ten largest hold approximately 60%. This material consisted of PBMCs, either bulk or a sorted T-cell subset (CD4+, CD8+, memory, or dextramer-sorted; not recorded which), taken approximately 16 days after the first yellow fever vaccination. The source of these receptors is a man between 18 and 29 years old who received the YFV17D yellow fever vaccine.

This clonotype was counted at least ten times. The chain carries TRBV20-1 and TRBJ2-7; 10 bases are a match to TRBD2. The CDR3 extends over 14 amino acids. Unmatched junction bases numbered 10, after V lost 5 bases and J lost 6 bases. Germline CDR1 and CDR2: DFQATT and SNEGSKA (reference sequence). The CDR3 is CSAPQAGGPIEQYV. The CDR3 DNA sequence: TGCAGTGCTCCTCAAGCGGGGGGGCCGATCGAGCAGTACGTC.

This clonotype was observed many times. DNA of the CDR3: TGTGCCAGCAGCGTACGGGGGAGCTCCTACAATGAGCAGTTCTTC. Amino acids: CASSVRGSSYNEQFF. V gene TRBV9 combines with J gene TRBJ2-1; D possibly corresponds to TRBD2 (6 bases). The CDR3 has 15 residues. CDR1 SGDLS and CDR2 YYNGEE come from the germline V gene. Deletions cut 1 base from V and 0 bases from J, with 8 bases between.

This clonotype was seen ten or more times. V is TRBV7-2 and J is TRBJ2-7; D ambiguous. Trimming cost V 1 base and J 6 bases, with 10 bases left between them. CDR1 and CDR2 (germline): SGHTA, FQGNSA. The CDR3 covers 13 residues. The CDR3 protein is CASSLVATSEQYV. CDR3 nucleotides: TGTGCCAGCAGCTTAGTTGCGACATCCGAGCAGTACGTC.

This clonotype was counted at least ten times. One junction end does not reproduce the germline sequence, and a read error may be involved. The rearrangement joins TRBV7-7 to TRBJ2-1, with 12 positions matching TRBD2. The CDR3 totals 17 residues. Per the germline V gene, CDR1 is SSHAT and CDR2 is FNYEAQ (reference sequence). CDR3 region: CASSPELLLAGGPEQFF. The CDR3 DNA reads TGTGCTAGCAGCCCCGAGCTGTTACTAGCGGGGGGCCCTGAGCAGTTCTTC.

This clonotype has more than one count but fewer than ten. This rearrangement joins TRBV28 to TRBJ1-1, with D unresolved. V shed 5 bases and J shed 6 bases, with 10 bases lying between them. The V gene's germline CDR1 is MDHEN and CDR2 SYDVKM. CDR3 length: 12 residues. CDR3 bases: TGTGCCAGCAGTCGTTCGACATCTGAAGCTTTCTTT. Its translation: CASSRSTSEAFF.

This clonotype is medium-sized within its sample. The V call is TRBV20-1, the J call TRBJ2-2; D possibly corresponds to TRBD1 (6 bases). This CDR3 has 14 residues. The V end was cut by 6 bases, the J end by 2 bases, with 13 bases between. Germline V gene lookup returns CDR1 DFQATT and CDR2 SNEGSKA (reference sequence). The CDR3 DNA is TGCAGTGCCGCCGGGACAACTAACACCGGGGAGCTGTTTTTT. This codes for CSAAGTTNTGELFF.

This clonotype was counted at least ten times. This sequence joins TRBV10-3 and TRBJ2-7; unclear D gene. V lost 6 bases, J lost 3 bases, and 15 bases lay in between. The CDR3 contains 14 residues. Germline CDR1 ENHRY, CDR2 SYGVKD. As DNA, the CDR3 is TGTGCCATCAGATCTGGAGTTGCCGGCTACGAGCAGTACGTC. Protein: CAIRSGVAGYEQYV.

In the case of this clonotype: One base away lies a much larger clone, so this may be a sequencing read error. V usage is TRBV11-2 and J usage is TRBJ2-1; D remains unclear. CDR1 and CDR2 (germline): SGHAT, FQNNGV. The CDR3 spans 16 residues. CDR3 loop: CVSSLGLPRSYNEQFF. The DNA of the CDR3 is TGTGTCAGCAGCTTAGGTCTCCCCCGCTCCTACAATGAGCAGTTCTTC.

This clonotype was recorded at least ten times. The chain recombines TRBV6-1 with TRBJ1-5; D might be TRBD1 (6 bases). The CDR3 spans 15 residues. Trimming cost V 6 bases and J 5 bases, with 17 bases left between them. Germline V gene data show CDR1 as MNHNS and CDR2 as SASEGT. The CDR3 DNA is TGTGCCAGCAGCCCCGTGGGGGGCGCCGATCAGCCCCAGCATTTT. This translates into CASSPVGGADQPQHF.

Many counts were recorded for this clonotype. The V and J genes are TRBV20-1 and TRBJ2-1; no clear D gene. With 3 bases removed from V and 0 bases from J, the gap between germline ends came to 9 bases. Germline V lookup: CDR1 DFQATT, CDR2 SNEGSKA (reference sequence). The CDR3 has 14 amino acids. CDR3 sequence reads: CSASLVSSYNEQFF. The CDR3 DNA follows: TGCAGTGCTAGCCTTGTGAGCTCCTACAATGAGCAGTTCTTC.

This clonotype was recorded at least ten times. V gene TRBV12-3 or TRBV12-4 combines with J gene TRBJ2-2; no clear D gene. V shed 7 bases and J shed 0 bases, with 9 bases lying between them. This CDR3 region has 14 residues. In DNA form, the CDR3 reads TGTGCCAGCAATGTCTGGGCGAACACCGGGGAGCTGTTTTTT. As protein: CASNVWANTGELFF.

This clonotype came up many times. The chain links TRBV7-9 to TRBJ2-4; 9 nucleotides line up with TRBD2. J lost 8 bases, V lost 5 bases, and 13 bases had no gene match. Germline V gene lookup returns CDR1 SEHNR and CDR2 FQNEAQ (reference sequence). This CDR3 spans 16 amino acids. The CDR3 loop is CASSPQDLAGDHIQYF. As DNA, the CDR3 is TGTGCCAGCAGCCCCCAGGATTTAGCGGGGGATCACATTCAGTACTTC.

Many counts were recorded for this clonotype. The chain is built from TRBV5-6 and TRBJ2-1; 7 bases fit TRBD1. CDR3 length: 16 residues. Germline-derived CDR1 and CDR2 are SGHDT and YYEEEE. V trimming: 0 bases; J trimming: 1 base; junction bases outside the gene matches: 4. CDR3 DNA sequence: TGTGCCAGCAGCTTGGTCGGGACAGCTTCCTACAATGAGCAGTTCTTC. This codes for CASSLVGTASYNEQFF.

Many counts were recorded for this clonotype. The rearrangement joins TRBV28 to TRBJ1-2, with 8 bases lining up with TRBD1. In germline, CDR1 is MDHEN, CDR2 SYDVKM. V trimming: 2 bases; J trimming: 6 bases; junction bases outside the gene matches: 8. This CDR3 spans 15 amino acids. This CDR3 reads CASSLQQGEVNGYTF. The CDR3 DNA sequence: TGTGCCAGCAGTTTACAACAGGGGGAGGTTAATGGCTACACCTTC.

This clonotype was recorded many times. The V and J genes are TRBV20-1 and TRBJ2-5; TRBD1 might be the D (6 bases). This CDR3 has 14 amino acids. Trimming took off 5 bases at V and 5 bases at J, with 18 bases between the two ends. CDR1 DFQATT and CDR2 SNEGSKA come from the germline V gene (reference sequence). The CDR3 spells CSAPGQLLGETQYF. DNA for the CDR3: TGCAGTGCTCCCGGACAGCTCTTGGGGGAGACCCAGTACTTC.

This clonotype was picked up many times. The rearrangement joins TRBV5-4 to TRBJ2-3; D possibly matches TRBD1 or TRBD2 (5 bases each). The CDR3 consists of 15 residues. Germline CDR1 SGHNT, CDR2 YYREEE (reference sequence). Trimming cost V 5 bases and J 6 bases, with 19 bases left between them. The CDR3 nucleotides read TGTGCCAGCAGGGGGGACGGCCCAGTCATCGATACGCAGTATTTT. Residues: CASRGDGPVIDTQYF.

The sample holds many counts of this clonotype. DNA for the CDR3: TGTGCCACCAGTGATACCCGGGGCAGGGTAGGAGGGATCGAGCAGTACGTC. It codes for CATSDTRGRVGGIEQYV. This chain connects TRBV24-1 to TRBJ2-7; a weak D match, TRBD2 (6 bases). CDR1 is KGHDR and CDR2 is SFDVKD in the germline V gene. This CDR3 is 17 amino acids long. Trimming left V 3 bases short and J 6 bases short, with 23 bases between.

This clonotype was counted ten times or more. V usage is TRBV4-1 and J usage is TRBJ2-6, with D perhaps assigned TRBD1 or TRBD2 (5 bases each). V lost 0 bases and J 1 base, leaving 13 bases between the germline ends. Germline CDR1 is MGHRA and CDR2 is YSYEKL. The CDR3 runs to 18 residues. The CDR3 nucleotides are TGCGCCAGCAGCCAAGATCATCAATGGGGGTCTGGGGCCAACGTCCTGACTTTC. Encoded protein: CASSQDHQWGSGANVLTF.

This clonotype was counted many times. The V gene is TRBV5-4, the J gene TRBJ2-3, with TRBD2 matching over 8 bases. Germline CDR1 reads SGHNT; CDR2 reads YYREEE (reference sequence). The CDR3 runs to 15 residues. The J segment lost 0 bases and the V segment lost 2 bases, leaving 2 bases of the junction unmatched. The CDR3 sequence: CASSLAGASTDTQYF. The CDR3 DNA sequence: TGTGCCAGCAGCTTAGCGGGGGCTAGCACAGATACGCAGTATTTT.

This clonotype was seen ten or more times. The chain has TRBV12-3 or TRBV12-4 and TRBJ1-6, with 8 nucleotides matching TRBD1. V dropped 7 bases and J dropped 7; count of bases not matched to a gene: 6. This CDR3 has 14 amino acids. The CDR3 loop reads CASTLGQGNSPLHF. The CDR3 DNA reads TGTGCCAGCACCCTCGGACAGGGCAATTCACCCCTCCACTTT.

This clonotype was counted many times. The V gene is TRBV27, the J gene TRBJ2-7; D may correspond to TRBD1 or TRBD2 (6 bases each). CDR1 and CDR2 (germline): MNHEY, SMNVEV (reference sequence). Trimming left V 3 bases short and J 1 base short, with 13 bases between. The CDR3 covers 15 residues. CDR3 in amino acids: CASSFWGATSYEQYF. The CDR3 nucleotides read TGTGCCAGCAGTTTTTGGGGGGCAACGTCCTACGAGCAGTACTTC.

The chain employs TRBV20-1 and TRBJ1-6; possible D gene TRBD1, 6 bases. Germline assignment: CDR1 DFQATT and CDR2 SNEGSKA (reference sequence). V lost 1 base and J lost 10, with 20 bases in between. This CDR3 is built from 16 residues. CDR3 DNA sequence: TGCAGTGCTAGAGGGAAGTTAGGGGGGAGGGTATCACCCCTCCACTTT. This sequence encodes CSARGKLGGRVSPLHF.

To note about this clonotype: A much larger clone lies one base from this, so it may be a read error. The genes are TRBV5-6 and TRBJ2-1; a weak D match, TRBD2 (5 bases). The CDR3 spans 15 residues. Germline loops: CDR1 SGHDT, CDR2 YYEEEE. The CDR3 DNA sequence: TGTGGCAGCAGCTTGTGGACTGCCTCCTACAATGAGCAGTTCTTC. This sequence encodes CGSSLWTASYNEQFF.

This clonotype was counted at least ten times. V and J are TRBV4-2 and TRBJ2-1; TRBD1 might be the D (6 bases). This CDR3 has 15 amino acids. V lost 5 bases to trimming and J lost 5 bases, with 16 bases between them. Germline V CDR1 and CDR2: LGHNA, YNFKEQ. The CDR3 DNA reads TGTGCCAGCAGCGATCCGGGACAACCCAACAATGAGCAGTTCTTC. As protein: CASSDPGQPNNEQFF.

This clonotype occurred many times. The CDR3 is CSVEDPLKRSKNIQYF. CDR3 in DNA: TGCAGCGTTGAAGACCCATTGAAAAGGTCAAAAAACATTCAGTACTTC. The chain uses TRBV29-1 and TRBJ2-4; D gene ambiguous. Germline values: CDR1 SQVTM, CDR2 ANQGSEA. The CDR3 totals 16 residues. Trimming took 0 bases from V and 4 from J, leaving 16 bases between them. Full variable domain (rest looked up from reference TRBV29-1 and TRBJ2-4): SAVISQKPSRDICQRGTSLTIQCQVDSQVTMMFWYRQQPGQSLTLIATANQGSEATYESGFVIDKFPISRPNLTFSTLTVSNMSPEDSSIYLCSVEDPLKRSKNIQYFGAGTRLSVL.

This clonotype was recorded at least ten times. The chain employs TRBV20-1 and TRBJ2-5; D unclear. Germline V gives CDR1 DFQATT, CDR2 SNEGSKA (reference sequence). This CDR3 region has 12 residues. The V end was cut by 3 bases, the J end by 7 bases, with 12 bases between. The DNA for the CDR3 is TGCAGTGCTAGCCCCGTCCCCGGGACCCAGTACTTC. This encodes CSASPVPGTQYF.

This clonotype is deemed large (0.1 to 1%). The chain recombines TRBV4-1 with TRBJ1-4, with D unclear. This CDR3 has 15 residues. Trimming cost V 8 bases and J 4 bases, with 17 bases left between them. The V gene's germline CDR1 is MGHRA and CDR2 YSYEKL. CDR3 nucleotides: TGCGCCAGCCTAAACCCCGGGTCAGGTAATGAAAAACTGTTTTTT. Translated, it gives CASLNPGSGNEKLFF.